One sample yielded the 28 T cell receptor beta chains listed below, sequenced in a study of OX40 agonist ivuxolimab in advanced cancers. Sequencing used immunoSEQ multiplex PCR; TCRdb keeps in-frame clones, though not all of them. Of under 55,000 clones in the sample, 75% to 90% are singletons; the top ten hold about 15%. The source material was CD4+ or CD8+ T cells sorted from blood, sampled in a trial of the OX40 agonist ivuxolimab. The receptor set was obtained from an adult with an advanced solid tumor such as melanoma, head and neck, liver or kidney cancer.

V is TRBV4-1 and J is TRBJ2-3; 11 bases match TRBD2. This CDR3 is 16 amino acids long. CDR1 and CDR2 (germline): MGHRA, YSYEKL. V was pared by 1 base and J by 6 bases, with 6 bases of the junction left unmatched. Written as DNA, the CDR3 is TGCGCCAGCAGCCAAGGTAGCGGGGGGGCCGGGGATACGCAGTATTTT. Translation gives CASSQGSGGAGDTQYF.

Of note for this clone: No conserved phenylalanine or tryptophan is present at the end of the CDR3, so a read error is the likely explanation. The chain employs TRBV5-6 and TRBJ1-2, with D uncertain. CDR1 SGHDT and CDR2 YYEEEE come from the germline V gene. This CDR3 contains 14 residues. Trimming stripped 5 bases from V and 4 bases from J, with 15 bases between. Here the CDR3 reads CASRVIGDSYGYTL. The CDR3 region has the DNA TGTGCCAGCAGGGTAATCGGGGATTCCTATGGCTACACCCTC.

The chain carries TRBV5-6 and TRBJ2-3; 7 nucleotides match TRBD1. Germline CDR1 is SGHDT and CDR2 is YYEEEE. The J segment lost 4 bases and the V segment lost 0 bases, leaving 5 bases of the junction unmatched. CDR3 length: 15 amino acids. This CDR3 is CASSLVRQGPDTQYF. The CDR3 bases are TGTGCCAGCAGCTTGGTACGACAGGGTCCAGATACGCAGTATTTT. The full variable domain, its missing parts supplied by reference TRBV5-6 and TRBJ2-3, is DAGVTQSPTHLIKTRGQQVTLRCSPKSGHDTVSWYQQALGQGPQFIFQYYEEEERQRGNFPDRFSGHQFPNYSSELNVNALLLGDSALYLCASSLVRQGPDTQYFGPGTRLTVL.

The chain recombines TRBV7-2 with TRBJ1-1; D unresolved. Trimming took off 5 bases at V and 3 bases at J, with 16 bases between the two ends. Germline V gives CDR1 SGHTA, CDR2 FQGNSA. This CDR3 region has 15 residues. The CDR3 reads CASSLGSIIHTEAFF. CDR3 DNA sequence: TGTGCCAGCAGCCTGGGATCTATTATTCACACTGAAGCTTTCTTT.

The chain is built from TRBV2 and TRBJ2-3, with D perhaps matching TRBD1 or TRBD2 (6 bases each). Trimming left V 0 bases short and J 6 bases short, with 7 bases between. Germline CDR1 reads SNHLY; CDR2 reads FYNNEI. There are 13 residues in the CDR3. The CDR3 sequence is CASSEAGGDTQYF. CDR3 coding DNA: TGTGCCAGCAGTGAAGCGGGGGGCGATACGCAGTATTTT.

This chain connects TRBV19 to TRBJ2-2; 8 bases are shared with TRBD1. With 5 bases clipped from V and 6 bases from J, the junction kept 8 bases outside the gene matches. Per the germline V gene, CDR1 is LNHDA and CDR2 is SQIVND (reference sequence). The CDR3 runs to 15 residues. The CDR3 loop is CASSALDRGAGELFF. DNA of the CDR3: TGTGCCAGTAGTGCCCTCGACAGGGGAGCCGGGGAGCTGTTTTTT.

V is TRBV2 and J is TRBJ1-3; D call uncertain. Germline V lookup: CDR1 SNHLY, CDR2 FYNNEI. This CDR3 has 11 amino acids. V shed 6 bases and J shed 8 bases, with 8 bases lying between them. The CDR3 nucleotides read TGTGCCAGCAGGATTGTATACACCATATATTTT. This encodes CASRIVYTIYF.

The J gene is TRBJ1-1, the V gene TRBV9, with D perhaps matching TRBD1 (5 bases). V was pared by 4 bases and J by 5 bases, with 18 bases between. CDR1 is SGDLS, CDR2 YYNGEE, per germline. CDR3 length: 15 residues. This chain's CDR3 is CASSSGGGAWTEAFF. The CDR3 nucleotides are TGTGCCAGCAGCTCCGGAGGAGGGGCGTGGACTGAAGCTTTCTTT.

The genes are TRBV7-9 and TRBJ2-1; 8 positions match TRBD2. Germline assignment: CDR1 SEHNR and CDR2 FQNEAQ (reference sequence). The CDR3 spans 19 residues. J gave up 1 base and V 5 bases, and 16 bases lay outside the gene matches. In nucleotides, the CDR3 is TGTGCCAGCAGCCCCTTGTCAACGGGAGGGCCTTCTTCCTACAATGAGCAGTTCTTC. This translates into CASSPLSTGGPSSYNEQFF. The full variable domain, with the rest looked up from reference TRBV7-9 and TRBJ2-1, is DTGVSQNPRHKITKRGQNVTFRCDPISEHNRLYWYRQTLGQGPEFLTYFQNEAQLEKSRLLSDRFSAERPKGSFSTLEIQRTEQGDSAMYLCASSPLSTGGPSSYNEQFFGPGTRLTVL.

The table lists this clone with a few counts. This chain connects TRBV4-1 to TRBJ2-1, with 9 nucleotides matching TRBD2. This CDR3 has 16 amino acids. Germline V gives CDR1 MGHRA, CDR2 YSYEKL. The V and J ends lost 3 bases and 1 base, in that order; junction bases with no gene match: 4. The CDR3 sequence: CASSQSSGASYNEQFF. As DNA, the CDR3 is TGCGCCAGCAGCCAGTCTAGCGGGGCGTCCTACAATGAGCAGTTCTTC.

This clone is deemed medium-sized. This chain connects TRBV6-6 to TRBJ2-7; D unclear. The CDR3 sequence is 13 residues long. Germline V lookup: CDR1 MNHNY, CDR2 SVGAGI (reference sequence). Trimming removed 4 bases from V and 3 bases from J, with 10 bases in between. CDR3 nucleotides: TGTGCCAGCAGTTTCGACGGAAACTACGAGCAGTACTTC. It codes for CASSFDGNYEQYF.

The rearrangement uses TRBV6-1 and TRBJ2-7; D gene unclear. V lost 4 bases to trimming and J lost 2 bases, with 18 bases between them. CDR3 length: 16 residues. Per germline, CDR1 MNHNS and CDR2 SASEGT. This CDR3 reads CASSARTAGWTYEQYF. DNA of the CDR3: TGTGCCAGCAGTGCCCGGACGGCCGGCTGGACCTACGAGCAGTACTTC.

The chain uses TRBV7-6 and TRBJ2-1; 10 bases map to TRBD2. V gave up 4 bases and J gave up 7 bases; unmatched junction bases: 7. This CDR3 spans 15 amino acids. CDR1 and CDR2 from the germline V gene are SGHVS and FNYEAQ. CDR3 sequence: CASSSSGGAGNEQFF. Written as DNA, the CDR3 is TGTGCCAGCAGCTCCAGCGGGGGGGCTGGTAATGAGCAGTTCTTC.

V and J are TRBV7-6 and TRBJ2-5; a weak D match, TRBD2 (5 bases). Trimming removed 5 bases from V and 5 bases from J, with 6 bases in between. The CDR3 sequence is 11 residues long. CDR1 and CDR2 from the germline V gene are SGHVS and FNYEAQ. In DNA, the CDR3 is TGTGCCAGCAGCCGAGGGGAGACCCAGTACTTC. This encodes CASSRGETQYF.

This chain uses TRBV6-5 with TRBJ1-2, with TRBD1 matching over 7 bases. From germline, CDR1 is MNHEY and CDR2 SVGAGI. This CDR3 is built from 13 residues. The V and J ends lost 6 bases and 7 bases, in that order; junction bases with no gene match: 8. The chain's CDR3 is CASSQDRVGGYTF. In nucleotides, the CDR3 is TGTGCCAGCAGCCAAGACAGGGTTGGTGGCTACACCTTC.

V is TRBV12-2 and J is TRBJ2-1; no check of the table's D call, TRBD2, against the DNA was made. TRBV12-2 is a pseudogene locus. The CDR3 has 16 amino acids. CDR3 sequence (DNA): TGTGCAAGTCGCTTAGAAGGTAGCGGGGGATACAATGAGCAGTTCTTC. Translation: CASRLEGSGGYNEQFF.

The CDR3 here is CASSLAASGRFGELFF. DNA of the CDR3: TGCGCCAGCAGCTTGGCGGCTAGCGGGAGGTTCGGGGAGCTGTTTTTT. This rearrangement joins TRBV5-1 to TRBJ2-2; 11 bases are a match to TRBD2. CDR1 and CDR2 (germline): SGHRS, YFSETQ. The length of the CDR3 is 16 residues. Germline trimming cut 0 bases from V and 7 bases from J; bases unmatched to any gene: 5.

The chain combines TRBV7-8 with TRBJ1-1; maybe TRBD1 (6 bases). The CDR3 totals 12 residues. CDR1 SGHVS and CDR2 FQNEAQ come from the germline V gene. V lost 4 bases and J 5 bases, leaving 8 bases between the germline ends. Here the CDR3 reads CASSSGTTEAFF. Written as DNA, the CDR3 is TGTGCCAGCAGCTCTGGGACAACTGAAGCTTTCTTT.

The chain recombines TRBV7-2 with TRBJ1-6; D is ambiguous. Trimming removed 2 bases from V and 10 bases from J, with 15 bases in between. Germline values: CDR1 SGHTA, CDR2 FQGNSA. This CDR3 spans 15 amino acids. The CDR3 nucleotides read TGTGCCAGCAGCTTATTATCGGGGTCGGGATCACCCCTCCACTTT. It is translated as CASSLLSGSGSPLHF.

This sequence joins TRBV10-3 and TRBJ2-7, with a weak D call TRBD2 (5 bases). From germline, CDR1 is ENHRY and CDR2 SYGVKD. Between the trimmed V and J ends, which lost 0 bases and 7 bases, there was a span of 13 bases. The length of the CDR3 is 14 residues. CDR3 coding DNA: TGTGCCATCAGTGAGTCCCTCGCCACGGGGGAGCAGTACTTC. It is translated as CAISESLATGEQYF.

The V call is TRBV14, the J call TRBJ1-1; 7 bases align to TRBD1. From germline, CDR1 is SGHDN and CDR2 FVKESK. After removal of 0 bases from V and 1 base from J, the junction contained 5 bases not matched to a gene. CDR3 length equals 16 residues. CDR3 protein: CASSQETGEGNTEAFF. CDR3 DNA: TGTGCCAGCAGCCAAGAAACAGGGGAGGGGAACACTGAAGCTTTCTTT.

The chain couples TRBV6-6 to TRBJ2-1; D remains unclear. CDR3 length: 13 amino acids. V shed 2 bases and J shed 2 bases, with 4 bases lying between them. Germline-derived CDR1 and CDR2 are MNHNY and SVGAGI (reference sequence). The CDR3 nucleotides read TGTGCCAGCAGTTACACCCCCTACAATGAGCAGTTCTTC. This translates into CASSYTPYNEQFF.

The chain uses TRBV28 and TRBJ2-2, with TRBD1 as a possible D gene (6 bases). V was trimmed by 8 bases and J by 6 bases, leaving 16 bases between them. The germline gives CDR1 MDHEN, CDR2 SYDVKM. The CDR3 runs 14 residues. CDR3 in amino acids: CASGTYGAAGELFF. CDR3 in DNA: TGTGCCAGCGGGACATATGGTGCCGCCGGGGAGCTGTTTTTT.

CDR3 sequence (DNA): TGTGCCAGCAGTTTAAGGGGAACTGAAGCTTTCTTT. Translated, it gives CASSLRGTEAFF. This sequence joins TRBV28 and TRBJ1-1; weak D call: TRBD1 (5 bases). The CDR3 contains 12 residues. Germline V lookup: CDR1 MDHEN, CDR2 SYDVKM. V was shortened by 2 bases and J by 5 bases, with 6 bases between the two germline ends.

J is TRBJ1-2 and V is TRBV5-5; 9 nucleotides match TRBD1. The junction had 8 bases not matched to a gene; V was cut back by 2 bases and J by 3 bases. The germline V gene has CDR1 SGHKS and CDR2 YYEKEE (reference sequence). CDR3 length equals 16 residues. DNA for the CDR3: TGTGCCAGCAGCTTACTGACGGGACAGGGTTACTATGGCTACACCTTC. Encoded protein: CASSLLTGQGYYGYTF.

The chain links TRBV2 to TRBJ1-2, with D perhaps matching TRBD1 (5 bases). Germline V gene sequence: CDR1 SNHLY, CDR2 FYNNEI. This CDR3 region has 14 residues. The ends were cut back, 4 bases at V and 2 bases at J, with 11 bases in the middle. CDR3 sequence (DNA): TGTGCCAGCAGTGGGGTGGGGGACAACTATGGCTACACCTTC. Translated: CASSGVGDNYGYTF.

This clone has just one count. V is TRBV6-1 and J is TRBJ2-1, with D perhaps matching TRBD2 (5 bases). Germline lookup yields CDR1 MNHNS and CDR2 SASEGT. The V gene lost 8 bases and the J gene lost 4 bases, with 15 bases spanning the gap. CDR3 length: 14 residues. CDR3 amino acids: CASSVGVLYNEQFF. The DNA for the CDR3 is TGTGCCAGCTCAGTGGGAGTACTGTACAATGAGCAGTTCTTC.

This clone was observed a few times. The chain has TRBV10-2 and TRBJ2-7, with D unresolved. Trimming pared 0 bases from V and 4 bases from J, leaving 7 bases between. Per germline, CDR1 WSHSY and CDR2 SAAADI. The CDR3 is 13 residues long. CDR3 nucleotide sequence: TGCGCCAGCAGTGAGTCGGACGGGTACGAGCAGTACTTC. Protein product: CASSESDGYEQYF.